This T cell receptor (beta chain) was recovered during a study of cytomegalovirus exposure and HLA in healthy donors. CDR1 and CDR2 (germline): MGHRA, YSYEKL. Unmatched junction bases numbered 3, after V lost 2 bases and J lost 2 bases. The CDR3 is 15 amino acids. A multiplex PCR was run with 60 Vbeta primers and 13 Jbeta primers. Sequenced by immunoSEQ multiplex PCR; TCRdb stores in-frame clones only, minus some. The sample lists approximately 30,000 clones, roughly two thirds seen once, with around 10% in the top ten. What was sequenced was PBMCs. The source of this sequence is a man aged 35 to 55 in good health and CMV-seropositive. This sequence joins TRBV4-1 and TRBJ2-5; 9 bases agree with TRBD2. This CDR3 is CASSQLAGEQETQYF. The CDR3 DNA is TGCGCCAGCAGCCAATTAGCGGGGGAGCAAGAGACCCAGTACTTC.